These 29 T cell receptor beta chains were sequenced from one sample in a study of T cell responses to AZD1222 COVID-19 vaccine. Only in-frame clones appear in the TCRdb table, and some are missing; sequencing was by immunoSEQ multiplex PCR. The sample records about 110,000 clones, roughly 86% being singletons. The source was peripheral blood, collected 28 days after the second AZD1222 dose. These receptors came from an adult who received the AZD1222 COVID-19 vaccine.

Here the CDR3 reads CASSNGGTITSEQYF. DNA of the CDR3: TGTGCCAGCAGTAACGGGGGGACAATCACATCCGAGCAGTACTTC. This rearrangement joins TRBV5-5 to TRBJ2-7; weak D call: TRBD2 (7 bases). CDR1 and CDR2 from the germline V gene are SGHKS and YYEKEE (reference sequence). V was clipped by 5 bases and J by 6 bases, with 21 bases between them. The CDR3 length is 15 residues. Combining the CDR3 with reference TRBV5-5 and TRBJ2-7 gives the whole variable domain DAGVTQSPTHLIKTRGQQVTLRCSPISGHKSVSWYQQVLGQGPQFIFQYYEKEERGRGNFPDRFSARQFPNYSSELNVNALLLGDSALYLCASSNGGTITSEQYFGPGTRLTVT.

The chain links TRBV15 to TRBJ2-2; perhaps TRBD1 as D (5 bases). The V and J ends lost 4 bases and 7 bases respectively, with 7 bases between them. The CDR3 runs to 12 residues. CDR1 and CDR2 (germline): LNHNV, YYDKDF (reference sequence). Here the CDR3 DNA reads TGTGCCACCAGCACAGGGTTCGGGGAGCTGTTTTTT. It codes for CATSTGFGELFF.

The chain employs TRBV9 and TRBJ2-7; D is undetermined. Germline loops: CDR1 SGDLS, CDR2 YYNGEE. The V gene lost 4 bases and the J gene lost 3 bases, with 11 bases spanning the gap. CDR3 length equals 13 residues. The CDR3 DNA sequence: TGTGCCAGCAGCTCCCGGACGGGCTACGAGCAGTACTTC. Amino acid sequence: CASSSRTGYEQYF.

The chain joins TRBV7-9 to TRBJ2-3, with D unclear. The CDR3 has 14 residues. Trimming cost V 3 bases and J 2 bases, with 9 bases left between them. The germline CDR1 and CDR2 sequences are SEHNR and FQNEAQ (reference sequence). CDR3 in amino acids: CASSFVDSTDTQYF. As DNA, the CDR3 is TGTGCCAGCAGCTTTGTTGACTCCACAGATACGCAGTATTTT. Supplemented by reference TRBV7-9 and TRBJ2-3, the full variable domain reads DTGVSQNPRHKITKRGQNVTFRCDPISEHNRLYWYRQTLGQGPEFLTYFQNEAQLEKSRLLSDRFSAERPKGSFSTLEIQRTEQGDSAMYLCASSFVDSTDTQYFGPGTRLTVL.

The V gene is TRBV9, the J gene TRBJ2-7; 9 nucleotides line up with TRBD1. V was pared by 0 bases and J by 2 bases, with 6 bases of the junction left unmatched. There are 16 residues in the CDR3. The germline CDR1 and CDR2 sequences are SGDLS and YYNGEE. The CDR3 here is CASSVALGQGPYEQYF. The DNA for the CDR3 is TGTGCCAGCAGCGTAGCTCTGGGACAGGGACCCTACGAGCAGTACTTC.

This chain uses TRBV3-1 (or the pseudogene TRBV3-2) with TRBJ1-1; D gene uncertain. Trimming left V 1 base short and J 6 bases short, with 9 bases between. CDR1 is LGHDT and CDR2 is YNNKEL in the germline V gene (reference sequence). The CDR3 has 13 amino acids. The CDR3 nucleotides are TGTGCCAGCAGCCAAGCCGGGCGGCCTGAAGCTTTCTTT. This sequence encodes CASSQAGRPEAFF.

J is TRBJ2-7 and V is TRBV5-6; 9 positions agree with TRBD2. Trimming cost V 1 base and J 5 bases; bases outside gene matches: 7. Germline values: CDR1 SGHDT, CDR2 YYEEEE. The CDR3 covers 15 residues. The CDR3 loop reads CASSLFGTSPHEQYF. The CDR3 DNA follows: TGTGCCAGCAGCTTGTTCGGGACTAGCCCCCACGAGCAGTACTTC.

The chain links TRBV6-1 to TRBJ1-4, with D unresolved. Trimming left V 2 bases short and J 4 bases short, with 14 bases between. CDR1 MNHNS and CDR2 SASEGT come from the germline V gene. This CDR3 has 16 amino acids. DNA of the CDR3: TGTGCCAGCAGTGAATTTTGGACCCGGGGTAATGAAAAACTGTTTTTT. Translation: CASSEFWTRGNEKLFF.

This chain uses TRBV11-2 with TRBJ2-3; unclear D gene. This CDR3 comprises 14 residues. Trimming pared 5 bases from V and 7 bases from J, leaving 16 bases between. CDR1 is SGHAT and CDR2 is FQNNGV in the germline V gene. The CDR3 nucleotides are TGTGCCAGCAGCCCCCCATGGCAGAAGAATACGCAGTATTTT. Its translation: CASSPPWQKNTQYF.

The CDR3 loop is CASTTTGGSHYTF. DNA of the CDR3: TGTGCCAGTACAACGACAGGGGGCTCGCACTACACCTTC. The rearrangement uses TRBV12-3 or TRBV12-4 and TRBJ1-2, with 10 positions matching TRBD1. The length of the CDR3 is 13 residues. The J segment lost 10 bases and the V segment lost 9 bases, leaving 11 bases of the junction unmatched.

This clone was counted a few times. The V and J genes are TRBV25-1 and TRBJ1-3; D is unresolved. CDR1 is MGHDK, CDR2 SYGVNS, per germline. Deletions cut 4 bases from V and 0 bases from J, with 10 bases between. The CDR3 consists of 15 residues. The CDR3 loop is CASSGSRPSGNTIYF. In DNA form, the CDR3 reads TGTGCCAGCAGTGGTTCAAGGCCCTCTGGAAACACCATATATTTT.

This clone was recorded a few times. The J gene is TRBJ1-5, the V gene TRBV25-1; the match to TRBD1 covers 8 bases. The germline V gene encodes CDR1 MGHDK and CDR2 SYGVNS. V lost 4 bases, J lost 1 base, and 6 bases stayed unmatched. This CDR3 comprises 16 residues. CDR3 DNA sequence: TGTGCCAGCAGTGCCGAGTCAGGGGGCAGCAATCAGCCCCAGCATTTT. It yields the protein CASSAESGGSNQPQHF.

This clone was seen a handful of times. The J gene is TRBJ1-2, the V gene TRBV19, with D maybe TRBD1 (6 bases). CDR1 and CDR2 (germline): LNHDA, SQIVND (reference sequence). V lost 5 bases, J lost 3 bases, and 10 bases lay in between. The CDR3 is 13 residues long. CDR3 nucleotide sequence: TGTGCCAGTAGTCCTACAGGGTACTATGGCTACACCTTC. It is translated as CASSPTGYYGYTF.

CDR3 sequence (DNA): TGTGCCAGCAGCTTGGGCACCATGAACACTGAAGCTTTCTTT. Protein product: CASSLGTMNTEAFF. The chain couples TRBV13 to TRBJ1-1, with D hard to call. Germline CDR1 reads PRHDT; CDR2 reads FYEKMQ (reference sequence). This CDR3 has 14 amino acids. V was clipped by 3 bases and J by 0 bases, with 8 bases between them.

The rearrangement joins TRBV7-2 to TRBJ1-1, with D perhaps matching TRBD1 (5 bases). From germline, CDR1 is SGHTA and CDR2 FQGNSA. V lost 1 base and J lost 3, with 12 bases in between. CDR3 length: 15 amino acids. The chain's CDR3 is CASSLGDSRHTEAFF. In DNA form, the CDR3 reads TGTGCCAGCAGCTTAGGGGACTCCCGTCACACTGAAGCTTTCTTT.

In this sample, this clone turned up a few times. The chain couples TRBV4-3 to TRBJ2-7; D may be TRBD1 (6 bases). Trimming removed 2 bases at V and 0 bases at J, with 17 bases between. Germline V gene data show CDR1 as LGHNA and CDR2 as YSLEER. CDR3 size: 17 residues. CDR3 sequence reads: CASSQKVTQGPSYEQYF. The CDR3 DNA reads as TGCGCCAGCAGCCAAAAAGTTACACAGGGCCCCTCCTACGAGCAGTACTTC.

The V and J genes are TRBV27 and TRBJ1-2; 10 nucleotides line up with TRBD1. Trimming cost V 2 bases and J 8 bases; bases outside gene matches: 2. The CDR3 covers 13 residues. Germline CDR1 reads MNHEY; CDR2 reads SMNVEV (reference sequence). The CDR3 region has the DNA TGTGCCAGCAGTTTAGGGACAGGGGTCGGCTACACCTTC. Residues: CASSLGTGVGYTF.

This chain links TRBV6-5 with TRBJ2-2; D possibly corresponds to TRBD2 (6 bases). This CDR3 has 14 residues. Trimming took off 6 bases at V and 1 base at J, with 9 bases between the two ends. Looked up from germline, CDR1 is MNHEY and CDR2 is SVGAGI. CDR3 in amino acids: CASRRGGNTGELFF. The CDR3 coding sequence is TGTGCCAGCAGGCGGGGCGGGAACACCGGGGAGCTGTTTTTT.

The rearrangement joins TRBV11-2 to TRBJ2-1; TRBD1 might be the D (5 bases). The germline V gene has CDR1 SGHAT and CDR2 FQNNGV. Between the trimmed V and J ends, which lost 1 base and 7 bases, there was a span of 17 bases. This CDR3 region has 16 residues. In nucleotides, the CDR3 is TGTGCCAGCAGCTTAGCACCAGGGTCCCCACTGAATGAGCAGTTCTTC. Protein product: CASSLAPGSPLNEQFF.

The chain uses TRBV12-5 and TRBJ1-2; D gene uncertain. CDR3 length: 12 residues. V was cut by 4 bases and J by 1 base, with 4 bases left in between. CDR1 LGHNT and CDR2 FRNRAP come from the germline V gene. CDR3 sequence (DNA): TGTGCTAGTGGTTACGGTAACTATGGCTACACCTTC. This sequence encodes CASGYGNYGYTF.

CDR3 protein: CASSKARGQGHDQETQYF. CDR3 DNA: TGTGCCAGCAGCAAAGCGCGGGGTCAGGGACACGATCAAGAGACCCAGTACTTC. The V gene is TRBV21-1, the J gene TRBJ2-5. TRBV21-1 is a pseudogene locus. This CDR3 spans 18 amino acids.

This chain uses TRBV19 with TRBJ2-1, with D perhaps assigned TRBD1 or TRBD2 (5 bases each). Trimming stripped 5 bases from V and 8 bases from J, with 16 bases between. This CDR3 region has 14 residues. The germline V gene encodes CDR1 LNHDA and CDR2 SQIVND (reference sequence). The CDR3 nucleotides are TGTGCCAGTAGTGCCGGGACCGCACGGGATGAGCAGTTCTTC. It yields the protein CASSAGTARDEQFF.

The chain is built from TRBV6-7 and TRBJ1-2; weak D call: TRBD1 (5 bases). TRBV6-7 is recorded as an ORF, its role being uncertain. Trimming cost V 0 bases and J 2 bases, with 13 bases left between them. This CDR3 spans 16 amino acids. For the CDR3, the DNA is TGTGCCAGCAGTTACTCGAATGGGGGGAGCAACTATGGCTACACCTTC. The encoded protein is CASSYSNGGSNYGYTF.

The V and J genes are TRBV5-8 and TRBJ2-7; 13 bases match TRBD2. Trimming at V came to 5 bases and at J to 0 bases, leaving 11 bases not matched to a gene. Germline lookup yields CDR1 SGHTS and CDR2 YDEGEE. The CDR3 is 18 residues long. CDR3 residues: CASSDRTSGGLTSYEQYF. Written as DNA, the CDR3 is TGTGCCAGCAGTGATAGGACTAGCGGGGGCCTTACCTCCTACGAGCAGTACTTC.

The chain combines TRBV6-4 with TRBJ2-2, with a tentative D call TRBD2 (5 bases). Germline CDR1 MRHNA, CDR2 SNTAGT. This CDR3 contains 13 residues. V was clipped by 3 bases and J by 4 bases, with 6 bases between them. CDR3 DNA: TGTGCCAGCAGTGAGGCGGGCACCGGGGAGCTGTTTTTT. Protein sequence: CASSEAGTGELFF.

The J gene is TRBJ1-2, the V gene TRBV7-6; D gene ambiguous. Between the trimmed V and J ends, which lost 3 bases and 6 bases, there was a span of 5 bases. CDR1 SGHVS and CDR2 FNYEAQ come from the germline V gene. The length of the CDR3 is 11 residues. The chain's CDR3 is CASSFSDGYTF. The CDR3, as DNA: TGTGCCAGCAGCTTCAGTGATGGCTACACCTTC.

V and J are TRBV7-6 and TRBJ2-2, with D hard to call. CDR1 is SGHVS and CDR2 is FNYEAQ in the germline V gene. The CDR3 has 14 residues. Trimming left V 5 bases short and J 5 bases short, with 12 bases between. CDR3 loop: CASSPDVGTGELFF. CDR3 sequence (DNA): TGTGCCAGCAGCCCCGATGTGGGTACCGGGGAGCTGTTTTTT.

This clone has only one observation. This chain's CDR3 is CASSSIYTEAFF. The CDR3 DNA sequence: TGTGCCAGCAGTTCAATTTACACTGAAGCTTTCTTT. The chain carries TRBV9 and TRBJ1-1; no clear D gene. The CDR3 sequence is 12 residues long. V dropped 5 bases and J dropped 3 bases, with 8 bases sitting between them. Looked up from germline, CDR1 is SGDLS and CDR2 is YYNGEE.

The chain is built from TRBV30 and TRBJ1-5, with D hard to call. The V end was cut by 0 bases, the J end by 1 base, with 4 bases between. Germline V gives CDR1 GTSNPN, CDR2 SVGIG (reference sequence). The CDR3 is 13 amino acids. Here the CDR3 reads CAWSVESNQPQHF. CDR3 DNA: TGTGCCTGGAGTGTCGAGAGCAATCAGCCCCAGCATTTT. The whole variable domain, filled in from reference TRBV30 and TRBJ1-5, reads SQTIHQWPATLVQPVGSPLSLECTVEGTSNPNLYWYRQAAGRGLQLLFYSVGIGQISSEVPQNLSASRPQDRQFILSSKKLLLSDSGFYLCAWSVESNQPQHFGDGTRLSIL.